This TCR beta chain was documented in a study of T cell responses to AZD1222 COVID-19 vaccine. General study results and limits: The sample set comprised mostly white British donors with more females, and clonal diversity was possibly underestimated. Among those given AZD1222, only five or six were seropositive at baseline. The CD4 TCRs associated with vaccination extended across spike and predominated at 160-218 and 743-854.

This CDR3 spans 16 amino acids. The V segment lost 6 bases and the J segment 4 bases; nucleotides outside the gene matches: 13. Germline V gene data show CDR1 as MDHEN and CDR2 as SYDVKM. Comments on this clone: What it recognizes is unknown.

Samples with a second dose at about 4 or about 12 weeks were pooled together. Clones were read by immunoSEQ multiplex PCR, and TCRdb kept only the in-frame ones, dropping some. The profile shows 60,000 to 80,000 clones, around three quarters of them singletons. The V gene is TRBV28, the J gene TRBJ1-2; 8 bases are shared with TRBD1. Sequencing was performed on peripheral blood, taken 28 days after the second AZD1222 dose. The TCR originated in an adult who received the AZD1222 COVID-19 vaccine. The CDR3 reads CASSRTAGTGSYGYTF. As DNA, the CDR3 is TGTGCCAGCAGCCGTACCGCCGGGACAGGATCCTATGGCTACACCTTC.